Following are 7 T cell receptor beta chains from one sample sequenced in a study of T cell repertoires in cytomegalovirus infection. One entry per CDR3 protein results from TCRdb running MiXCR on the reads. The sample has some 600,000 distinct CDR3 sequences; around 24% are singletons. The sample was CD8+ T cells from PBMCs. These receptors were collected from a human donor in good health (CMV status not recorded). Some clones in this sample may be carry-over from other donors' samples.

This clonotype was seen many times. The DNA of the CDR3 is TGTGCCAGTAGCCCCGGGACAGGGACCTACGAGCAGTACTTC. Encoded protein: CASSPGTGTYEQYF. The genes are TRBV19 and TRBJ2-7; 9 bases match TRBD1. V lost 6 bases to trimming and J lost 2 bases; unmatched junction nucleotides: 5. Germline V gene sequence: CDR1 LNHDA, CDR2 SQIVND (reference sequence). The CDR3 is 14 residues long.

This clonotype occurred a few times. CDR3 sequence (DNA): TGTGCCAGCAGTGAAGAGACTGAGGTTGGGACAGATACGCAGTATTTT. Translation: CASSEETEVGTDTQYF. The gene calls are TRBV2 and TRBJ2-3; D uncertain. CDR3 length: 16 amino acids. Trimming left V 1 base short and J 3 bases short, with 14 bases between. CDR1 is SNHLY and CDR2 is FYNNEI in the germline V gene.

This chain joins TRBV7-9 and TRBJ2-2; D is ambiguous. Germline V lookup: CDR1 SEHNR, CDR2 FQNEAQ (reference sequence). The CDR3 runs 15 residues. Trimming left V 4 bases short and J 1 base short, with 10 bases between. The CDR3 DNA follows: TGTGCCAGCAGCTCGCCGACACGGAACACCGGGGAGCTGTTTTTT. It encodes CASSSPTRNTGELFF.

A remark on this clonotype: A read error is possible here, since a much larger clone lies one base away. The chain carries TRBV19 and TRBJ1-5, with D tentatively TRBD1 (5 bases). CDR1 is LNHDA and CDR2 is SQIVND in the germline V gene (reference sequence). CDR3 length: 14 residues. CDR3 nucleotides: TGTGTCAGTGGGACGGGTGATAGCAATCAGCCCCAGCATTTT. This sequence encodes CVSGTGDSNQPQHF. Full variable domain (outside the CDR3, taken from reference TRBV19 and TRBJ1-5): DGGITQSPKYLFRKEGQNVTLSCEQNLNHDAMYWYRQDPGQGLRLIYYSQIVNDFQKGDIAEGYSVSREKKESFPLTVTSAQKNPTAFYLCVSGTGDSNQPQHFGDGTRLSIL.

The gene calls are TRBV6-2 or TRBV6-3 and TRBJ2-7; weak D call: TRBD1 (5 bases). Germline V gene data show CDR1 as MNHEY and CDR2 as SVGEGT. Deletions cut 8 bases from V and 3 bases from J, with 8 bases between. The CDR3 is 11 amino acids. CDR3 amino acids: CASHDSYEQYV. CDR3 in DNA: TGTGCCAGCCACGACAGCTACGAGCAGTACGTC.

CDR3 loop: CSVVESSGYTF. As DNA, the CDR3 is TGCAGCGTTGTCGAGTCATCTGGCTACACCTTC. V usage is TRBV29-1 and J usage is TRBJ1-2; D gene uncertain. The CDR3 sequence is 11 residues long. Trimming cost V 4 bases and J 7 bases, with 10 bases left between them. CDR1 SQVTM and CDR2 ANQGSEA come from the germline V gene.

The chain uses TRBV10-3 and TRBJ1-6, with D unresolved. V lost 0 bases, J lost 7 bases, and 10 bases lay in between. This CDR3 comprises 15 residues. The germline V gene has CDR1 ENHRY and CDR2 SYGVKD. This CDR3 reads CAISESGGSNSPLHF. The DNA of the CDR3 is TGTGCCATCAGTGAGTCTGGCGGTAGCAATTCACCCCTCCACTTT.